These T cell receptor beta chains were read from a single sample in a study of T-cell reconstitution after alpha-beta-depleted transplantation in children. TCRdb reanalysed the PCR reads using MiXCR and keeps one entry per CDR3 protein. The table has about 340,000 distinct CDR3 sequences, about 9.3% seen once. The sample was PBMCs from the stem cell graft donor, taken from the stem cell graft. The receptors derive from a human donor who donated a stem cell graft to a child with acute lymphoblastic leukemia. The CDR3 runs from the conserved cysteine through the conserved F or W. The D gene is left open where the match is weak. Size tells how often a clone was seen (once, few, many) or the class of an expanded clone, and some rows leave it out.

CDR3 DNA | CDR3 protein | J gene | D gene | clone size | V gene
TGCGCCAGCAGCTTGGCCGCCGACCCCAGCACCGGGGAGCTGTTTTTT | CASSLAADPSTGELFF | TRBJ2-2 | . | many | TRBV5-1
TGTGCCAGCAGACTGACTAGCGCCGACGAGCAGTACTTC | CASRLTSADEQYF | TRBJ2-7 | TRBD2 | . | TRBV6-2/TRBV6-3
TGCGCCAGCAGCCAAGATTCTAGCAGGGTTGGCGGCTACACCTTC | CASSQDSSRVGGYTF | TRBJ1-2 | . | many | TRBV4-3
TGTGCCAGCAGCGTAGCAGGCTCTGGGGCCAACGTCCTGACTTTC | CASSVAGSGANVLTF | TRBJ2-6 | . | . | TRBV9
TGTGCCAGCAGCTTAGTCCTTTTTGGGGCCAACGTCCTGACTTTC | CASSLVLFGANVLTF | TRBJ2-6 | . | . | TRBV7-2
TGTGCCATCAGTGAACAGGGAGACGAGCAGTACTTC | CAISEQGDEQYF | TRBJ2-7 | . | few | TRBV10-3
TGCAGTGCTAGAGGTTCCCCTGGACAGACCGAATTCCAAGAGACCCAGTACTTC | CSARGSPGQTEFQETQYF | TRBJ2-5 | . | few | TRBV20-1
TGCGCCAGCAGCTTGGACCCCGGACGAAACCCCTGGGATTTT | CASSLDPGRNPWDF | TRBJ2-3 | . | few | TRBV5-1
TGTGCCAGCAGCCAAACGGGGGAACAAGAGACCCAGTACTTC | CASSQTGEQETQYF | TRBJ2-5 | . | few | TRBV3-1
TGTGCCAGCAGCTTGGTTGGACTAGCGGAGGGGGGGTCCCAGTACTTC | CASSLVGLAEGGSQYF | TRBJ2-5 | TRBD2 | few | TRBV28
TGTGCCAGCAGCCCGCGTGAGCGGGTGACCACAGATACGCAGTATTTT | CASSPRERVTTDTQYF | TRBJ2-3 | . | . | TRBV5-4
TGTGCCAGCAGTGGCGGCCGGAGCTCCTACAATGAGCAGTTCTTC | CASSGGRSSYNEQFF | TRBJ2-1 | . | . | TRBV12-3/TRBV12-4
TGCGCCAGCAGTCTGACAAGCGAGGGCAATTCACCCCTCCACTTT | CASSLTSEGNSPLHF | TRBJ1-6 | . | . | TRBV4-3
TGTGCCAGCAGACCGGGCCACTCGTTATCCTACGAGCAGTACTTC | CASRPGHSLSYEQYF | TRBJ2-7 | . | few | TRBV12-3/TRBV12-4
TGCGCCAGTATTCCTGCGGGGGAGCAGTACTTC | CASIPAGEQYF | TRBJ2-7 | . | . | TRBV4-1
TGTGCTAGTGGTTTGACGGTTGGCAATCAGCCCCAGCATTTT | CASGLTVGNQPQHF | TRBJ1-5 | . | few | TRBV12-5
TGTGCCAGCAGAACCCCGGACAGTTTCGAGCAGTACTTC | CASRTPDSFEQYF | TRBJ2-7 | . | few | TRBV12-3/TRBV12-4
TGCAGTGCTAGGGGAACAGGGGTTAGGACCTCGAACACTGAAGCTTTCTTT | CSARGTGVRTSNTEAFF | TRBJ1-1 | TRBD1 | few | TRBV20-1
TGTGCCAGCAGTTTCGGACTAGCGGGAGCCTACAATGAGCAGTTCTTC | CASSFGLAGAYNEQFF | TRBJ2-1 | TRBD2 | few | TRBV28
TGTGCCAGCAGCCCGGGACAGGCGTTAGACACTGAAGCTTTCTTT | CASSPGQALDTEAFF | TRBJ1-1 | TRBD1 | . | TRBV7-6
TGTGCCAGCAGCTTCGGGGGTCAGGGGGGAGAGCAGTACTTC | CASSFGGQGGEQYF | TRBJ2-7 | . | few | TRBV12-3/TRBV12-4
TGTGCCAGCAGTCATACAGGGATCAACGAGCAGTACTTC | CASSHTGINEQYF | TRBJ2-7 | . | . | TRBV6-2/TRBV6-3
TGTGCCATCGTACCGGACAGTTCCTACGAGCAGTACTTC | CAIVPDSSYEQYF | TRBJ2-7 | . | many | TRBV10-3
TGCGCCAGCAGCTTGGAAGGACTAGCGGCCTCCTACGAGCAGTACTTC | CASSLEGLAASYEQYF | TRBJ2-7 | TRBD2 | . | TRBV5-1
TGCAGTGCTAGACAGGGGGCAGGCAATCAGCCCCAGCATTTT | CSARQGAGNQPQHF | TRBJ1-5 | TRBD1 | . | TRBV20-1
TGTGCCAGCACCGACGGGTTGGGAGTCAACACTGAAGCTTTCTTT | CASTDGLGVNTEAFF | TRBJ1-1 | . | few | TRBV6-1
TGTGCCAGCAGCCAAGATCTGGGCTACGAGCAGTACTTC | CASSQDLGYEQYF | TRBJ2-7 | . | many | TRBV14